This T cell receptor beta chain was sequenced for a study of cytomegalovirus exposure and HLA in healthy donors. The PCR made use of 60 Vbeta and 13 Jbeta primers. Here immunoSEQ multiplex PCR was the method, and the copy in TCRdb shows in-frame clones only, minus some. This table has some 120,000 clones, around 80% appearing once. Whole-study results and caveats: HLA-A and HLA-B allele assignments for most subjects were reportedly predicted accurately using TCR beta sequences. As a later analysis revealed, the rate of TCR association differed by HLA locus, with DRB1 most and HLA-C fewest. Of the V segments, some could not be distinguished, including TRBV6-2 and TRBV6-3, and were excluded. Researchers reported in a later analysis that common viral pathogens appeared linked to several top clusters.

This clone was seen once. What it binds is not known. The CDR3 runs to 16 residues. J gave up 2 bases and V 6 bases, and 8 bases lay outside the gene matches. Looked up from germline, CDR1 is LNHNV and CDR2 is YYDKDF (reference sequence). The receptor's source is a man aged 25-45 years in good health and CMV-seronegative. Sequencing was carried out using PBMCs. The chain is built from TRBV15 and TRBJ1-5; TRBD1 matches at 9 bases. CDR3 in amino acids: CATRLGTGSGNQPQHF. The CDR3 DNA sequence: TGTGCCACCAGACTGGGGACAGGGAGTGGCAATCAGCCCCAGCATTTT.